This T cell receptor (beta chain) comes out of a study of glioma-infiltrating T cells after dendritic cell vaccination. Study as a whole: Autologous tumor lysate-pulsed dendritic cell vaccination was given between about 2003 and 2012.

Germline V lookup: CDR1 SQVTM, CDR2 ANQGSEA. V lost 6 bases, J lost 0 bases, and 12 bases lay in between. The CDR3 spans 13 residues. PBMC were collected before vaccination, two weeks after the third vaccination, and at progression. Sequencing was performed with immunoSEQ multiplex PCR; in TCRdb, only in-frame clones are kept and a portion is missing. This sample has around 67,000 clones, with about 86% found just once. Study-wide findings and caveats: Few patients contributed both blood and tumor specimens.

As concerns this clone: Its antigen remains unknown.

The sequencing used blood, collected before dendritic cell vaccination. V usage is TRBV29-1 and J usage is TRBJ2-7; D is uncertain. The sequence came from a human donor with glioblastoma. DNA for the CDR3: TGCAGCGTGGCCGGAGTTTCCTCCTACGAGCAGTACTTC. Its protein is CSVAGVSSYEQYF.